Listed below are T cell receptor beta chains from one sample, sequenced in a study of cytomegalovirus exposure and HLA in healthy donors. Generated by immunoSEQ multiplex PCR, the TCRdb table keeps only in-frame clones and is missing some. The sample consists of some 150,000 clones, 81% of them appearing once. The specimen sequenced was PBMCs. These TCRs come from a young woman in good health and CMV-seropositive. CDR3s include the opening cysteine and the closing phenylalanine or tryptophan. D genes are given only for firm matches. A row's size may be missing; if present it is once, few, many or a size class.

length	V	J	D	size	CDR3	DNA
15	TRBV6-1	TRBJ2-2	TRBD1	.	CASSEGRGLTGELFF	TGTGCCAGCAGTGAAGGCAGGGGGCTAACCGGGGAGCTGTTTTTT
15	TRBV5-4	TRBJ1-2	.	few	CASSFAGGLGDGYTF	TGTGCCAGCAGCTTCGCCGGGGGGCTGGGAGACGGCTACACCTTC
16	TRBV27	TRBJ2-3	TRBD2	.	CASTQLSGGSTDTQYF	TGTGCCAGCACCCAACTGAGCGGGGGGTCCACAGATACGCAGTATTTT
16	TRBV18	TRBJ2-7	TRBD2	.	CASSPPSGGLFPEQYF	TGTGCCAGCTCACCACCGAGCGGGGGCTTGTTCCCCGAGCAGTACTTC
14	TRBV30	TRBJ2-3	.	.	CAWRKLGSTDTQYF	TGTGCCTGGAGGAAGCTAGGGAGTACAGATACGCAGTATTTT
16	TRBV15	TRBJ2-3	.	.	CATSRDISEGADTQYF	TGTGCCACCAGCAGAGATATATCCGAGGGGGCAGATACGCAGTATTTT
14	TRBV11-2	TRBJ2-1	.	.	CASSVNRVDNEQFF	TGTGCCAGCAGCGTCAACAGGGTCGACAATGAGCAGTTCTTC
16	TRBV4-3	TRBJ2-1	TRBD2	.	CASSQDTSGGYDEQFF	TGCGCCAGCAGCCAAGATACTAGCGGGGGGTATGATGAGCAGTTCTTC
12	TRBV9	TRBJ1-1	.	.	CASSDGGTEAFF	TGTGCCAGCAGCGATGGAGGGACTGAAGCTTTCTTT
17	TRBV9	TRBJ2-5	TRBD1	.	CASSVGASGGPQETQYF	TGTGCCAGCAGCGTAGGGGCTTCAGGGGGACCTCAAGAGACCCAGTACTTC
13	TRBV2	TRBJ1-2	TRBD1	.	CASSRDRGAGYTF	TGTGCCAGCAGTCGGGACAGGGGTGCCGGCTACACCTTC
15	TRBV7-5	TRBJ2-5	.	few	CVRSLEGTGRVAQYF	TGTGTCAGAAGCTTAGAAGGGACTGGGAGAGTGGCCCAGTACTTC
13	TRBV28	TRBJ2-1	.	.	CASSQDRYNEQFF	TGTGCCAGCAGCCAAGACAGGTACAATGAGCAGTTCTTC
14	TRBV15	TRBJ2-3	.	few	CATSEESSTDTQYF	TGTGCCACCAGCGAGGAATCTAGCACAGATACGCAGTATTTT
17	TRBV4-1	TRBJ1-2	.	.	CASSQQFRPGENYGYTF	TGCGCCAGCAGCCAGCAATTCCGCCCAGGGGAGAACTATGGCTACACCTTC
15	TRBV27	TRBJ2-6	TRBD1	few	CASSLDRAGANVLTF	TGTGCCAGCAGTTTAGACAGGGCTGGGGCCAACGTCCTGACTTTC
16	TRBV10-3	TRBJ2-1	TRBD2	.	CAISSTLAGAYNEQFF	TGTGCCATCAGTTCAACGCTAGCGGGGGCCTACAATGAGCAGTTCTTC
15	TRBV5-1	TRBJ2-3	.	.	CASSLRADRTDTQYF	TGCGCCAGCAGCTTGAGAGCGGACCGCACAGATACGCAGTATTTT
16	TRBV5-1	TRBJ2-5	.	.	CASSAVTGPSRETQYF	TGCGCCAGCAGCGCCGTAACAGGGCCATCACGCGAGACCCAGTACTTC
14	TRBV11-2	TRBJ2-7	.	.	CASSRLVINYEQYF	TGTGCCAGCAGCCGACTAGTGATCAACTACGAGCAGTACTTC
16	TRBV21-1	TRBJ2-7	.	.	CASTVGKEDVAYEQYF	TGTGCCAGCACCGTGGGGAAGGAGGACGTAGCCTACGAGCAGTACTTC
15	TRBV30	TRBJ1-2	TRBD1	.	CAWRETGQGAFGYTF	TGTGCCTGGAGGGAAACGGGACAGGGGGCTTTTGGCTACACCTTC
13	TRBV5-6	TRBJ1-2	.	.	CASSLIQGYGYTF	TGTGCCAGCAGCTTGATACAGGGTTATGGCTACACCTTC
15	TRBV7-2	TRBJ2-2	.	once	CASSLAGTNTGELFF	TGTGCCAGCAGCTTAGCGGGGACAAACACCGGGGAGCTGTTTTTT
14	TRBV7-9	TRBJ1-1	TRBD1	.	CASSLDLGQGEAFF	TGTGCCAGCAGCTTAGACCTCGGACAGGGTGAAGCTTTCTTT
15	TRBV15	TRBJ2-6	.	.	CATSVQGSGANVLTF	TGTGCCACCAGTGTACAGGGTTCTGGGGCCAACGTCCTGACTTTC
13	TRBV7-9	TRBJ2-7	.	.	CASSLVRSDEQYF	TGTGCCAGCAGCTTAGTTAGAAGCGACGAGCAGTACTTC
13	TRBV6-5	TRBJ2-5	TRBD2	.	CATGLRGGETQYF	TGTGCCACCGGCCTTAGGGGAGGGGAGACCCAGTACTTC
16	TRBV7-2	TRBJ2-3	TRBD1	.	CASRKTGVPSTDTQYF	TGTGCCAGCAGAAAAACAGGGGTTCCTAGCACAGATACGCAGTATTTT
16	TRBV9	TRBJ2-5	.	.	CASSVGVGELAETQYF	TGTGCCAGCAGCGTAGGTGTTGGGGAACTAGCCGAGACCCAGTACTTC
15	TRBV11-3	TRBJ2-7	TRBD2	.	CASSWASGGTYEQYF	TGTGCCAGCAGCTGGGCTAGCGGGGGCACCTACGAGCAGTACTTC
16	TRBV5-1	TRBJ2-7	TRBD1	.	CASSLPQGTSSYEQYF	TGCGCCAGCAGCTTACCACAGGGGACGAGCTCCTACGAGCAGTACTTC
15	TRBV11-2	TRBJ1-1	TRBD1	.	CASSLLRTGGTEAFF	TGTGCCAGCAGCTTACTGAGGACAGGGGGCACTGAAGCTTTCTTT
13	TRBV19	TRBJ1-5	.	once	CASSISSEGPQHF	TGTGCCAGTAGTATCTCCTCCGAGGGGCCCCAGCATTTT
14	TRBV7-8	TRBJ1-5	.	.	CASSSGTVNQPQHF	TGTGCCAGCAGCAGCGGGACGGTAAATCAGCCCCAGCATTTT
16	TRBV6-5	TRBJ2-6	.	once	CASSYRHESGANVLTF	TGTGCCAGCAGTTACAGACACGAGTCTGGGGCCAACGTCCTGACTTTC
13	TRBV15	TRBJ1-3	.	.	CATTRDSGNTIYF	TGTGCCACCACCCGGGATTCTGGAAACACCATATATTTT
14	TRBV6-5	TRBJ1-3	TRBD1	.	CASKMTGGGNTIYF	TGTGCCAGCAAGATGACAGGGGGCGGAAACACCATATATTTT
14	TRBV9	TRBJ2-5	.	.	CASSVGRSQETQYF	TGTGCCAGCAGCGTAGGTAGGAGCCAAGAGACCCAGTACTTC
14	TRBV6-4	TRBJ2-3	.	few	CASSEQGGTDTQYF	TGTGCCAGCAGTGAACAGGGTGGCACAGATACGCAGTATTTT
15	TRBV28	TRBJ1-3	.	.	CASSLRAAGDNTIYF	TGTGCCAGCAGTTTACGGGCCGCAGGGGACAACACCATATATTTT
15	TRBV5-1	TRBJ1-1	.	.	CASRTTGIWDTEAFF	TGCGCCAGCAGAACCACAGGGATTTGGGACACTGAAGCTTTCTTT
13	TRBV11-1	TRBJ1-1	.	.	CASSLYRQTEAFF	TGTGCCAGCAGCTTATATCGACAGACTGAAGCTTTCTTT
18	TRBV4-3	TRBJ1-4	TRBD1	.	CASSLIIGRGLSNEKLFF	TGCGCCAGCAGCCTTATCATAGGCAGGGGGCTAAGTAATGAAAAACTGTTTTTT
15	TRBV25-1	TRBJ2-6	.	.	CASSEMKSGANGLTF	TGTGCCAGCAGTGAAATGAAGTCTGGGGCCAACGGCCTGACTTTC
15	TRBV28	TRBJ1-5	TRBD1	.	CASRPTDRGYQPQHF	TGTGCCAGCAGACCCACAGACAGGGGTTATCAGCCCCAGCATTTT
15	TRBV6-5	TRBJ2-2	.	once	CASRPSRGRTGELFF	TGTGCCAGCAGGCCGAGTCGGGGGAGGACCGGGGAGCTGTTTTTT
19	TRBV7-9	TRBJ2-5	TRBD2	few	CASSPQPSSGGAWGWTQYF	TGTGCCAGCAGTCCCCAGCCGTCTAGCGGGGGGGCCTGGGGTTGGACCCAGTACTTC
13	TRBV19	TRBJ1-2	TRBD1	.	CASSILTGEDPTF	TGTGCCAGTAGTATCTTAACAGGGGAGGACCCCACCTTC
15	TRBV28	TRBJ2-5	TRBD1	.	CASRETGGGKETQYF	TGTGCCAGCAGGGAGACAGGGGGCGGAAAAGAGACCCAGTACTTC